A single sample gave rise to the 21 T cell receptor beta chains below, sequenced in a study of T cell clones after liver transplantation. The method was immunoSEQ multiplex PCR; TCRdb's version includes in-frame clones alone and lacks a portion of them. The repertoire has approximately 100,000 clones, approximately 78% of them found once; the top ten carry approximately 0.99%. The source material was CD4+ T cells from blood, sampled before liver transplant. The receptors shown here come from a human donor who received a liver transplant.

This clone was seen more than once but under ten times. The chain recombines TRBV6-1 with TRBJ2-1; D ambiguous. V was shortened by 2 bases and J by 2 bases, with 10 bases between the two germline ends. In germline, CDR1 is MNHNS, CDR2 SASEGT. The CDR3 runs 15 residues. In nucleotides, the CDR3 is TGTGCCAGCAGTGAATGGGCGAATCCCTACAATGAGCAGTTCTTC. Translating gives CASSEWANPYNEQFF.

The chain is built from TRBV9 and TRBJ2-3, with TRBD2 matching 9 bases. The CDR3 is 17 amino acids. V gave up 0 bases and J gave up 6 bases; unmatched junction bases: 11. From germline, CDR1 is SGDLS and CDR2 YYNGEE. CDR3 nucleotides: TGTGCCAGCAGCGTAGCGGTAGCGGGAGCTGGAGTGGATACGCAGTATTTT. Amino acids: CASSVAVAGAGVDTQYF.

J is TRBJ2-7 and V is TRBV6-5; D is possibly TRBD2 (6 bases). With 5 bases removed from V and 4 bases from J, the gap between germline ends came to 6 bases. The CDR3 extends over 11 amino acids. Germline V gives CDR1 MNHEY, CDR2 SVGAGI. CDR3 region: CASSRGYEQYF. The CDR3 DNA follows: TGTGCCAGCAGTCGGGGGTACGAGCAGTACTTC.

The sample holds many counts of this clone. This rearrangement joins TRBV7-6 to TRBJ2-1; D remains ambiguous. The V end lost 3 bases, the J end lost 7 bases, and 16 bases lay between the germline ends. The CDR3 runs 15 residues. Germline CDR1 SGHVS, CDR2 FNYEAQ. The CDR3: CASSFETPSRNEQFF. The DNA for the CDR3 is TGTGCCAGCAGCTTCGAGACTCCCTCTAGGAATGAGCAGTTCTTC.

This clone was picked up many times. V is TRBV5-1 and J is TRBJ1-5; 11 bases line up with TRBD1. The CDR3 spans 16 residues. The V gene end was trimmed by 2 bases and the J gene end by 3 bases; junction bases not matched to a gene: 4. Germline values: CDR1 SGHRS, CDR2 YFSETQ. The CDR3 reads CASSFGTGGNNQPQHF. In DNA, the CDR3 is TGCGCCAGCAGCTTCGGGACAGGGGGTAACAATCAGCCCCAGCATTTT.

This rearrangement joins TRBV28 to TRBJ2-7; 9 nucleotides line up with TRBD1. Trimming removed 5 bases from V and 4 bases from J; junction bases left unmatched: 9. The CDR3 contains 15 residues. The germline V gene has CDR1 MDHEN and CDR2 SYDVKM. The CDR3 sequence is CASSTAPDRGYEQYF. DNA of the CDR3: TGTGCCAGCAGTACCGCTCCCGACAGGGGGTACGAGCAGTACTTC.

V gene TRBV5-4 combines with J gene TRBJ2-7, with D tentatively TRBD2 (5 bases). The V gene's germline CDR1 is SGHNT and CDR2 YYREEE (reference sequence). V was trimmed by 3 bases and J by 4 bases, leaving 11 bases between them. CDR3 length: 13 amino acids. CDR3 sequence: CASSSPGSYEQYF. DNA for the CDR3: TGTGCCAGCAGCTCCCCGGGGTCATACGAGCAGTACTTC.

The chain combines TRBV6-1 with TRBJ1-2, with D possibly being TRBD1 (5 bases). CDR1 and CDR2 (germline): MNHNS, SASEGT. The CDR3 totals 14 residues. V was clipped by 0 bases and J by 4 bases, with 9 bases between them. CDR3 sequence: CASSEAPGSYGYTF. Here the CDR3 DNA reads TGTGCCAGCAGTGAAGCCCCAGGGAGCTATGGCTACACCTTC.

The chain uses TRBV30 and TRBJ2-3; D ambiguous. Trimming removed 0 bases at V and 1 base at J, with 11 bases between. Germline loops: CDR1 GTSNPN, CDR2 SVGIG (reference sequence). The CDR3 sequence is 15 residues long. The CDR3 DNA reads as TGTGCCTGGAGTGTCAGGCGGCAGGGCACAGATACGCAGTATTTT. Encoded protein: CAWSVRRQGTDTQYF.

This rearrangement joins TRBV28 to TRBJ1-2; 8 bases align to TRBD1. Losses at the gene ends were 6 bases for V and 4 bases for J; bases not matched to a gene: 7. Per germline, CDR1 MDHEN and CDR2 SYDVKM. The CDR3 contains 14 residues. CDR3: CASRQTTGGYGYTF. DNA for the CDR3: TGTGCCAGCAGGCAGACCACAGGGGGCTATGGCTACACCTTC.

The CDR3 bases are TGTGCCGGTGGTAGCGGGAGAAAGACCCAGTACTTC. Residues: CAGGSGRKTQYF. The chain combines TRBV30 with TRBJ2-5; 9 bases map to TRBD2. The trim removed 8 bases at V and 6 bases at J, leaving 7 bases unmatched. The germline V gene encodes CDR1 GTSNPN and CDR2 SVGIG (reference sequence). CDR3 length: 12 amino acids.

As for this clone: The junction shows a germline mismatch at one end, possibly a read error. This rearrangement joins TRBV5-1 to TRBJ1-1; TRBD1 aligns across 9 bases. Germline V gene data show CDR1 as SGHRS and CDR2 as YFSETQ. This CDR3 comprises 15 residues. CDR3 residues: CASNLWGQGNTEAFF. The CDR3 nucleotides read TGCGCCAGCAACTTGTGGGGACAGGGGAACACTGAAGCTTTCTTT.

In its sample, this clone was seen a few times. This chain connects TRBV6-1 to TRBJ1-5, with no clear D. CDR1 and CDR2 from the germline V gene are MNHNS and SASEGT. Deletions cut 1 base from V and 7 bases from J, with 11 bases between. This CDR3 spans 14 amino acids. The CDR3 DNA reads as TGTGCCAGCAGTGAAGGATACTCTAACCAGCCCCAGCATTTT. Its protein is CASSEGYSNQPQHF.

As for this clone: Additional DNA sequences in this sample encode the identical CDR3. V gene TRBV27 combines with J gene TRBJ2-7; D possibly corresponds to TRBD2 (6 bases). Germline assignment: CDR1 MNHEY and CDR2 SMNVEV (reference sequence). The CDR3 covers 15 residues. V was shortened by 6 bases and J by 0 bases, with 15 bases between the two germline ends. CDR3 nucleotide sequence: TGTGCCAGCAGCCCTCTTGGGGGGAGCTCCTACGAGCAGTACTTC. Its translation is CASSPLGGSSYEQYF.

The J gene is TRBJ1-3, the V gene TRBV5-5; D not certain. Germline V gene lookup returns CDR1 SGHKS and CDR2 YYEKEE (reference sequence). The V and J ends lost 0 bases and 0 bases respectively, with 7 bases between them. This CDR3 has 15 residues. This CDR3 reads CASSLGLGSGNTIYF. The CDR3 DNA sequence: TGTGCCAGCAGCTTGGGGTTGGGCTCTGGAAACACCATATATTTT.

A remark on this clone: A read error may account for a junction end that differs from germline. The chain carries TRBV11-2 and TRBJ2-7; no reliable D call. The CDR3 sequence is 15 residues long. Germline CDR1 is SGHAT and CDR2 is FQNNGV. CDR3 protein: CATSPRVLFSYEQYF. The CDR3 coding sequence is TGTGCCACCAGCCCCCGGGTCCTATTTTCCTACGAGCAGTACTTC. Supplemented by reference TRBV11-2 and TRBJ2-7, the full variable domain reads EAGVAQSPRYKIIEKRQSVAFWCNPISGHATLYWYQQILGQGPKLLIQFQNNGVVDDSQLPKDRFSAERLKGVDSTLKIQPAKLEDSAVYLCATSPRVLFSYEQYFGPGTRLTVT.

J is TRBJ2-2 and V is TRBV28; D not resolved. V was pared by 8 bases and J by 2 bases, with 6 bases between. CDR1 is MDHEN and CDR2 is SYDVKM in the germline V gene. The CDR3 has 12 residues. This chain's CDR3 is CASGVNTGELFF. CDR3 in DNA: TGTGCCAGCGGGGTAAACACCGGGGAGCTGTTTTTT. Full variable domain (missing parts from reference TRBV28 and TRBJ2-2): DVKVTQSSRYLVKRTGEKVFLECVQDMDHENMFWYRQDPGLGLRLIYFSYDVKMKEKGDIPEGYSVSREKKERFSLILESASTNQTSMYLCASGVNTGELFFGEGSRLTVL.

The genes are TRBV2 and TRBJ2-7; no definite D call. The CDR3 totals 14 residues. V gave up 3 bases and J gave up 2 bases, with 11 bases separating them. Germline-derived CDR1 and CDR2 are SNHLY and FYNNEI. CDR3 residues: CASSDDKLPYEQYF. DNA for the CDR3: TGTGCCAGCAGTGATGACAAGCTCCCCTACGAGCAGTACTTC.

The genes are TRBV10-3 and TRBJ2-5, with TRBD2 matching 7 bases. The CDR3 contains 13 residues. CDR1 is ENHRY, CDR2 SYGVKD, per germline. The trim removed 6 bases at V and 5 bases at J, leaving 6 bases unmatched. The CDR3 region is CAIRNGGEETQYF. CDR3 nucleotides: TGTGCCATCAGAAATGGGGGGGAGGAGACCCAGTACTTC.

This rearrangement joins TRBV7-9 to TRBJ2-1; D tentatively reads TRBD1 or TRBD2 (6 bases each). Trimming removed 5 bases at V and 6 bases at J, with 17 bases between. CDR3 size: 15 residues. Germline-derived CDR1 and CDR2 are SEHNR and FQNEAQ (reference sequence). The CDR3 loop is CASSPRGDTRNEQFF. The CDR3 coding sequence is TGTGCCAGCAGCCCCCGCGGGGACACGCGCAATGAGCAGTTCTTC.

The V and J genes are TRBV15 and TRBJ2-7; 13 bases line up with TRBD2. This CDR3 contains 18 residues. V trimming: 0 bases; J trimming: 7 bases; junction bases outside the gene matches: 12. Germline V gives CDR1 LNHNV, CDR2 YYDKDF (reference sequence). CDR3 DNA: TGTGCCACCAGCAGAGAAGCACTAGCGGGGGGGAGAAGAGGAGAGCAGTACTTC. Translation gives CATSREALAGGRRGEQYF.